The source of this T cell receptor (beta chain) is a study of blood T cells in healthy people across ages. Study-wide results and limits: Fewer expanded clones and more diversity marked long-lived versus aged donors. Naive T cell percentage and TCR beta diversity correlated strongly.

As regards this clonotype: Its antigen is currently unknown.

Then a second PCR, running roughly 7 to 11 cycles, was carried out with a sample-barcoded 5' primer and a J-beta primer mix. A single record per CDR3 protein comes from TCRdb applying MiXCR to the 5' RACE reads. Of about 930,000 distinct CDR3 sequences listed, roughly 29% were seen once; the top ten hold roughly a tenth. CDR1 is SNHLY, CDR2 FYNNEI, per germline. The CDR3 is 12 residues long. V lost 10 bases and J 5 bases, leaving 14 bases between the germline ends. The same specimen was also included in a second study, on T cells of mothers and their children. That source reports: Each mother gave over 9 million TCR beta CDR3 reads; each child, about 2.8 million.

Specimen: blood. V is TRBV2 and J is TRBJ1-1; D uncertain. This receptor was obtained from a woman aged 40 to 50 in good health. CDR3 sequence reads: CATRNYETEAFF. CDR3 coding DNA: TGTGCCACCCGTAACTATGAAACTGAAGCTTTCTTT.